A selection of T cell receptor beta chains follows, all from one sample in a study of T cell repertoires in cytomegalovirus infection. A single record per CDR3 protein comes from TCRdb applying MiXCR to the reads. The sample yields some 700,000 distinct CDR3 sequences, about a third seen once. The sequenced material came from PBMCs. Receptors originate from a human donor in good health (CMV status not recorded). Some clones in this sample may be carry-over from other donors' samples. Both conserved end residues are part of each CDR3. The D gene is left open where the match is weak. Clone size is given for some rows only: seen once, a few or many times, or a class if the clone is expanded.

V	size	D	J	CDR3	DNA
TRBV6-8	-	TRBD1	TRBJ2-3	CASRTYRRQGGTDTQYF	TGTGCCAGCAGGACATATCGGAGACAGGGGGGCACAGATACGCAGTATTTT
TRBV12-3/TRBV12-4	few	-	TRBJ1-2	CASSRDSGYTF	TGTGCCAGCAGTAGGGATTCGGGCTACACCTTC
TRBV6-8	-	-	TRBJ2-3	CASSARKSSTDTQYF	TGTGCCAGCAGTGCGCGGAAATCTAGCACAGATACGCAGTATTTT
TRBV5-1	-	TRBD2	TRBJ2-1	CASSLEGLGNNEQFF	TGCGCCAGCAGCTTGGAAGGACTAGGTAACAATGAGCAGTTCTTC
TRBV3-1	-	TRBD1	TRBJ1-2	CASSRGQGARDYGYTF	TGTGCCAGCAGCCGGGGACAGGGGGCTCGGGACTATGGCTACACCTTC
TRBV6-8	-	-	TRBJ1-1	CASSWTVVNTEAFF	TGTGCCAGCAGTTGGACGGTAGTGAACACTGAAGCTTTCTTT
TRBV4-2	once	-	TRBJ1-6	CASNLPGVSPLHF	TGTGCCAGCAACCTCCCGGGGGTTTCACCCCTCCACTTT
TRBV7-9	-	TRBD2	TRBJ2-5	CASSLEGLAGFGRQETQYF	TGTGCCAGCAGCCTCGAGGGACTAGCGGGATTCGGTCGGCAAGAGACCCAGTACTTC
TRBV19	many	TRBD1	TRBJ1-2	CASTSMGTVTSNYGYTF	TGTGCCAGTACCTCTATGGGGACAGTAACGTCTAACTATGGCTACACCTTC
TRBV20-1	-	TRBD2	TRBJ2-1	CSAEPNHGLAGGTEQFF	TGCAGTGCGGAGCCTAACCATGGACTAGCGGGGGGTACGGAGCAGTTCTTC
TRBV7-2	few	-	TRBJ1-1	CASSYVLGGTEAFF	TGTGCCAGCAGCTACGTGTTGGGGGGCACTGAAGCTTTCTTT
TRBV7-3	few	TRBD2	TRBJ2-1	CASSVGGAGEQFF	TGTGCCAGCAGCGTCGGGGGGGCGGGTGAGCAGTTCTTC
TRBV19	-	-	TRBJ1-5	CASSRGEGNQPQHF	TGTGCCAGTAGTAGGGGGGAAGGCAATCAGCCCCAGCATTTT
TRBV2	-	-	TRBJ2-7	CASSSDRIRTYEQYF	TGTGCCAGCAGTTCAGACAGGATTCGAACCTACGAGCAGTACTTC
TRBV6-1	few	-	TRBJ2-7	CASSHRALLSTYEQYF	TGTGCCAGCAGTCACCGGGCCTTACTTTCAACCTACGAGCAGTACTTC
TRBV25-1	-	-	TRBJ2-2	CASSDSPPGWAGELFF	TGTGCCAGCAGTGATTCCCCCCCGGGTTGGGCCGGGGAGCTGTTTTTT
TRBV29-1	-	-	TRBJ2-7	CSGGVWGEQYF	TGCAGCGGGGGGGTGTGGGGCGAGCAGTACTTC
TRBV20-1	few	-	TRBJ2-7	CSARDIGSSYEQYF	TGCAGTGCTAGAGATATCGGCAGCTCCTACGAGCAGTACTTC
TRBV11-2	-	-	TRBJ1-6	CASSLVSGAGSPLHF	TGTGCCAGCAGCTTAGTATCGGGGGCAGGATCACCCCTCCACTTT
TRBV11-2	-	-	TRBJ2-6	CASSLGGSRGTSGANVLTF	TGTGCCAGCAGCTTAGGAGGGAGCAGGGGAACCTCTGGGGCCAACGTCCTGACTTTC
TRBV19	-	-	TRBJ2-5	CASSIGGEGETQYF	TGTGCCAGTAGTATCGGAGGAGAAGGAGAGACCCAGTACTTC
TRBV6-5	-	-	TRBJ2-5	CASSYSGADQETQYF	TGTGCCAGCAGTTACTCGGGAGCGGACCAAGAGACCCAGTACTTC
TRBV10-3	few	TRBD1	TRBJ2-4	CAISESDRGKNIQYF	TGTGCCATCAGTGAGTCTGACAGGGGGAAAAACATTCAGTACTTC
TRBV6-2/TRBV6-3	-	-	TRBJ2-1	CASSEVDLDSYNEQFF	TGTGCCAGCAGTGAAGTCGACCTGGACTCCTACAATGAGCAGTTCTTC
TRBV12-3/TRBV12-4	-	-	TRBJ2-7	CASRLDQWNYEQYF	TGTGCCAGCAGATTAGACCAGTGGAACTACGAGCAGTACTTC
TRBV29-1	once	-	TRBJ2-2	CSVDDNTNTGELFF	TGCAGCGTTGATGACAACACGAACACCGGGGAGCTGTTTTTT
TRBV20-1	-	-	TRBJ1-1	CSAPRDPATEAFF	TGCAGTGCTCCCCGGGACCCGGCCACTGAAGCTTTCTTT
TRBV29-1	once	-	TRBJ1-1	CSVGRGLNTEAFF	TGCAGCGTGGGGCGCGGACTGAACACTGAAGCTTTCTTT
TRBV7-6	few	TRBD2	TRBJ2-5	CASSLRWREQETQYF	TGTGCCAGCAGCTTACGGTGGCGGGAGCAAGAGACCCAGTACTTC
TRBV7-6	few	TRBD2	TRBJ2-7	CASSGLAGGILYEQYF	TGTGCCAGCAGCGGACTAGCGGGAGGGATACTCTACGAGCAGTACTTC
TRBV12-3/TRBV12-4	-	-	TRBJ1-1	CASSGGRQVVIEAFF	TGTGCCAGCAGTGGGGGACGACAGGTTGTAATCGAGGCTTTCTTT
TRBV28	-	TRBD1	TRBJ1-2	CASRDTKGAISGGYTF	TGTGCCAGCAGGGACACCAAGGGGGCGATTTCTGGCGGCTACACCTTC
TRBV29-1	-	-	TRBJ2-7	CSVSGGSFYEQYF	TGCAGCGTCTCCGGTGGGAGTTTCTACGAGCAGTACTTC
TRBV28	-	TRBD1	TRBJ1-6	CASSAHGTENSPLHF	TGTGCCAGCAGTGCGCATGGGACAGAAAACTCACCCCTCCACTTT
TRBV27	-	TRBD1	TRBJ2-5	CASSPGQAFQETQYF	TGTGCCAGCAGTCCGGGACAGGCCTTTCAAGAGACCCAGTACTTC
TRBV18	-	-	TRBJ2-3	CASSQRAGSTDTQYF	TGTGCCAGCTCACAGCGCGCCGGAAGCACAGATACGCAGTATTTT